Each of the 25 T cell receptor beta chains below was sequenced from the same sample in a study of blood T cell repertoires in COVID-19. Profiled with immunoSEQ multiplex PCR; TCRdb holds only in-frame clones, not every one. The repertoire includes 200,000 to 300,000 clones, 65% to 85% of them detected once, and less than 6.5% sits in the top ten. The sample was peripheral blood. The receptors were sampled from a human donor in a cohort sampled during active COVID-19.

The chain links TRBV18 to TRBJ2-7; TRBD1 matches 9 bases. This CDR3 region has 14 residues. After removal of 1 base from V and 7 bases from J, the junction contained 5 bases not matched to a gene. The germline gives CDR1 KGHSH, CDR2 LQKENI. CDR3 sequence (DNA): TGTGCCAGCTCACCACTCGACAGGGGGGATGAGCAGTACTTC. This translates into CASSPLDRGDEQYF.

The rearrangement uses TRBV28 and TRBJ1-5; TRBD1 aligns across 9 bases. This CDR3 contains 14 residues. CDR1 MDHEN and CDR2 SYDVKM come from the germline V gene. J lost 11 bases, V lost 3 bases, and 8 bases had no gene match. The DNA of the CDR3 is TGTGCCAGCAGTTTCCGGACAGGGGCCAGGTCCCAGCATTTT. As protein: CASSFRTGARSQHF.

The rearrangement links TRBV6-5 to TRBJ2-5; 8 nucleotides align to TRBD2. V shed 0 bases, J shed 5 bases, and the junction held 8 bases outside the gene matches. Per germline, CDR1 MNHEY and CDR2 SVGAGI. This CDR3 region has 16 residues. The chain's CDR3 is CASSYSDRGGPETQYF. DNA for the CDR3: TGTGCCAGCAGTTACTCAGACCGGGGGGGCCCGGAGACCCAGTACTTC.

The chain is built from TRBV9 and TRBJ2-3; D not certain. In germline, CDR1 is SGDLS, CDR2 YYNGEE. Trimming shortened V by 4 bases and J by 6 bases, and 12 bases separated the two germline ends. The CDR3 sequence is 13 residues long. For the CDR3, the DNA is TGTGCCAGCAGCAGTGACTTACTCGATACGCAGTATTTT. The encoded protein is CASSSDLLDTQYF.

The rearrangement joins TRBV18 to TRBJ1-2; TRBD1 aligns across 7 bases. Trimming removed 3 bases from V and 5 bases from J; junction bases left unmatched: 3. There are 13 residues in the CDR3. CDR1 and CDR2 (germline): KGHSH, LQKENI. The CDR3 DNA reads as TGTGCCAGCTCACCGGGACAGAGTTATGGCTACACCTTC. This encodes CASSPGQSYGYTF.

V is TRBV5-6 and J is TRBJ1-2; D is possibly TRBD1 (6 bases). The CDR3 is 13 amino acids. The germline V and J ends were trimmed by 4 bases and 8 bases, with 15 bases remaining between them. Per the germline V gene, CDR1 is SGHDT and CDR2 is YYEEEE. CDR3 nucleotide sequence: TGTGCCAGCAGCCACTTTGCGGGGGGCGGCTACACCTTC. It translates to CASSHFAGGGYTF.

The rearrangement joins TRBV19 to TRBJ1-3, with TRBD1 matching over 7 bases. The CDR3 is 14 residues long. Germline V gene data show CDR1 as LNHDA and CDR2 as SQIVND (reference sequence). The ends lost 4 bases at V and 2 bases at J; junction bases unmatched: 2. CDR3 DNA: TGTGCCAGTAGTAACAGGGGAACTGGAAACACCATATATTTT. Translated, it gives CASSNRGTGNTIYF.

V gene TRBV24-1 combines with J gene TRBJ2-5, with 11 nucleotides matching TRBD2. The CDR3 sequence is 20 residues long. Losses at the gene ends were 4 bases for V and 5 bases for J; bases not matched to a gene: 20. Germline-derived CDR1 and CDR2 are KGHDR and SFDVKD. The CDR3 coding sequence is TGTGCCACCAGTGACCCGTTAGCGGGAGGGATCCGTTCAGGGGGGGAGACCCAGTACTTC. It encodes CATSDPLAGGIRSGGETQYF.

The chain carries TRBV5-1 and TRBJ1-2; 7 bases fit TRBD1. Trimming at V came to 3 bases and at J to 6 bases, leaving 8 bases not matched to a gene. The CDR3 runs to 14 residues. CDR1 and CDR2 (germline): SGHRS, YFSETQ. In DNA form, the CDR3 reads TGCGCCAGCAGCTCGACAGGGTCTTACAATGGCTACACCTTC. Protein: CASSSTGSYNGYTF.

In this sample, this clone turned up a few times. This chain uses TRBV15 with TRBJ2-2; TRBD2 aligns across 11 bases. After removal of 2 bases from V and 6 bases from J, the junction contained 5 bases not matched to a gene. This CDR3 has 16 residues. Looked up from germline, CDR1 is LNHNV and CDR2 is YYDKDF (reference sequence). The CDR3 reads CATSRPSGGRAGELFF. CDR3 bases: TGTGCCACCAGCAGACCTAGCGGGGGGCGGGCCGGGGAGCTGTTTTTT.

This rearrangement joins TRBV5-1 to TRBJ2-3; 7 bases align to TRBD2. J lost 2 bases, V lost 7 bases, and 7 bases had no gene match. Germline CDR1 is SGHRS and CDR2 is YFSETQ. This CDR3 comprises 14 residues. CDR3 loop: CASLRGGTTDTQYF. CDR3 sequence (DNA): TGCGCCAGCTTGAGGGGAGGGACCACAGATACGCAGTATTTT.

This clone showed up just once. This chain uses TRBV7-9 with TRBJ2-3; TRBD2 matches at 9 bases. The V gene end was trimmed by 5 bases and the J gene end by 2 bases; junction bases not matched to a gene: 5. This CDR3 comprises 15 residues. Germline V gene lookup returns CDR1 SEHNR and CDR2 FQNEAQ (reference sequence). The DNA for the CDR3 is TGTGCCAGCAGCCCTCCGGGACTAGCCACAGATACGCAGTATTTT. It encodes CASSPPGLATDTQYF.

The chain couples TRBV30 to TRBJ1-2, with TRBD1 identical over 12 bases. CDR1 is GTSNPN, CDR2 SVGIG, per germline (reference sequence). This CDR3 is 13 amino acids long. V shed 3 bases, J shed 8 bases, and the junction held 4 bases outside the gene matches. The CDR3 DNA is TGTGCCTGGAGGGGGGACAGGGGGCAAGGCTACACCTTC. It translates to CAWRGDRGQGYTF.

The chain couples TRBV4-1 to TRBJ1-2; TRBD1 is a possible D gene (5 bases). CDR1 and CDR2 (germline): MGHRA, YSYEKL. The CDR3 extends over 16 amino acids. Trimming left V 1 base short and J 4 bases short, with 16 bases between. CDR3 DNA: TGCGCCAGCAGCCAAGCCGGGGGAGGAGAGCTCTATGGCTACACCTTC. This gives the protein CASSQAGGGELYGYTF.

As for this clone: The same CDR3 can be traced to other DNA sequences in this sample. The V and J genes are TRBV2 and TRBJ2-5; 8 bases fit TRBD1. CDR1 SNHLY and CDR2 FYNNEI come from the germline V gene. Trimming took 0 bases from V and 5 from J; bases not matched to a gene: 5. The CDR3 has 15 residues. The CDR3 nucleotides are TGTGCCAGCAGTGAAGCGGGGCAGGGGGCGGAGACCCAGTACTTC. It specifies CASSEAGQGAETQYF.

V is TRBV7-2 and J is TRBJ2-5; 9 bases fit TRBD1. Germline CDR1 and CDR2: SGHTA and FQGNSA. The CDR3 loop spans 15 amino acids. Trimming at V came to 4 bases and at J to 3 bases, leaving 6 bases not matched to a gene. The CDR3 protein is CASSYYGQGKETQYF. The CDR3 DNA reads TGTGCCAGCAGCTATTACGGACAGGGGAAAGAGACCCAGTACTTC.

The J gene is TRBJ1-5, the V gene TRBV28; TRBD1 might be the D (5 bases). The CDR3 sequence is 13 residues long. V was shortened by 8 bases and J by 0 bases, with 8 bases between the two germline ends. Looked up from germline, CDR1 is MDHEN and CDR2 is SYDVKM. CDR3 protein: CASDSNSNQPQHF. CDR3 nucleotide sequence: TGTGCCAGCGACAGTAATAGCAATCAGCCCCAGCATTTT.

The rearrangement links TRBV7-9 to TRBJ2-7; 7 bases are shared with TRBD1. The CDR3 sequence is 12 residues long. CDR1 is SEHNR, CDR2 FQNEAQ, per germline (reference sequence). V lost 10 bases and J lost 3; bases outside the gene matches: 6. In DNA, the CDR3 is TGTGCCATCGGGACAGTCAGCTACGAGCAGTACTTC. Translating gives CAIGTVSYEQYF. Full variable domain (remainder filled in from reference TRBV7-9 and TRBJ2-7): DTGVSQNPRHKITKRGQNVTFRCDPISEHNRLYWYRQTLGQGPEFLTYFQNEAQLEKSRLLSDRFSAERPKGSFSTLEIQRTEQGDSAMYLCAIGTVSYEQYFGPGTRLTVT.

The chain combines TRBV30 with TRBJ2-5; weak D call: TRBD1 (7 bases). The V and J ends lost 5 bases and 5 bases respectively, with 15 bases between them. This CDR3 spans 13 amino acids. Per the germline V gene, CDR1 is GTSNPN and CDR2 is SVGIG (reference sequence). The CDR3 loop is CAWVTRGVETQYF. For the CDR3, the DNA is TGTGCCTGGGTCACCAGGGGGGTGGAGACCCAGTACTTC.

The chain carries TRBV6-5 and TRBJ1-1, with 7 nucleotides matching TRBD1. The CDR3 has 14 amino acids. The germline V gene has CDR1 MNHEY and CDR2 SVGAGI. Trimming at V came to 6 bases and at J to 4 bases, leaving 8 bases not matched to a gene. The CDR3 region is CASSQQGLSTEAFF. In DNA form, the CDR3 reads TGTGCCAGCAGCCAACAGGGGCTGAGCACTGAAGCTTTCTTT.

The CDR3 is CASSTRTGRYEQYF. CDR3 bases: TGTGCCAGTAGTACACGGACAGGGCGCTACGAGCAGTACTTC. The rearrangement links TRBV19 to TRBJ2-7; 8 bases align to TRBD1. V was pared by 4 bases and J by 3 bases, with 5 bases of the junction left unmatched. CDR3 length equals 14 residues. CDR1 is LNHDA, CDR2 SQIVND, per germline (reference sequence).

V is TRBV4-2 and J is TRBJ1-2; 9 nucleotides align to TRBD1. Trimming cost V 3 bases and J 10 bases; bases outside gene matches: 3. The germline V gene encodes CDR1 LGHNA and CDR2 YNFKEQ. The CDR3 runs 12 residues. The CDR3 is CASSQDRGLYTF. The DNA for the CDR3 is TGTGCCAGCAGCCAGGACAGGGGACTCTACACCTTC.

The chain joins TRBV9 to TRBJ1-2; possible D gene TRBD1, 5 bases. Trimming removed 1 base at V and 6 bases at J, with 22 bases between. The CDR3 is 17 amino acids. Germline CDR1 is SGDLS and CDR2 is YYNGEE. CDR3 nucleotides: TGTGCCAGCAGCGTATATGAGGGGCCAGGAGGAGGGAATGGCTACACCTTC. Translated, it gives CASSVYEGPGGGNGYTF.

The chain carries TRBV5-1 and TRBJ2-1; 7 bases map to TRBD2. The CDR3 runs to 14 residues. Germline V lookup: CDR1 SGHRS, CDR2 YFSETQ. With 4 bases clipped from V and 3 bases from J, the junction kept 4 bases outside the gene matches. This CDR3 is CASSLGGSYNEQFF. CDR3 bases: TGCGCCAGCAGCCTGGGCGGGAGCTACAATGAGCAGTTCTTC.

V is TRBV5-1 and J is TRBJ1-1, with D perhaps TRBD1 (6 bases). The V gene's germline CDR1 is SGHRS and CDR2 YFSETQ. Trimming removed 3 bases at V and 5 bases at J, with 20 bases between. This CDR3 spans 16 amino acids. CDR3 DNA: TGCGCCAGCAGCTGGATCCTTCCAGGGGTGGCAACTGAAGCTTTCTTT. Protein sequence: CASSWILPGVATEAFF.